The source of this TCR beta chain is a study of molecular identifiers for immune sequencing clone quantification. The wider study: Replicate experiments divided RNA from roughly 21,000 or 96,000 naive CD8 cells into five parts and sequenced four. The study's findings and limits: Clone sizes that are highly expanded could be underestimated when identical TCR molecules share a barcode.

TCRdb analysed the PCR reads with MiXCR anew, one entry per CDR3 protein. This table has a few hundred thousand distinct CDR3 sequences, under 25% appearing once. This clonotype occurred a few times. Its antigen is currently unknown. The authors gated naive CD8 T cells as CD8+CD4-CCR7+CD45RA+ for sorting. Germline values: CDR1 LNHDA, CDR2 SQIVND (reference sequence). This CDR3 contains 15 residues. V gave up 2 bases and J gave up 5 bases; unmatched junction bases: 8. The material sequenced was naive CD8+ T cells from blood, with Jurkat cell RNA spiked in. The subset here: FACS-sorted CD8+CD4-CCR7+CD45RA+ naive T cells. The V gene is TRBV19, the J gene TRBJ2-7, with 8 bases lining up with TRBD2. The sequence derives from a human donor in good health. Some libraries in this study had Jurkat cell RNA spiked in. The CDR3 region has the DNA TGTGCCAGTAGTATATCCGCCAGCGGGAGTCACGAGCAGTACTTC. Amino acids: CASSISASGSHEQYF.